This T cell receptor (beta chain) was sequenced in a study of long-term antiretroviral therapy in people with HIV (dated by TCRdb to the early 2020s). In terms of the full investigation: The earliest samples were collected about a decade before the 2015 WHO recommendation for immediate ART, when ART was typically delayed until CD4 counts fell. A retrospective serial study tested whether ART initiation and durable HIV suppression were associated with changes in peripheral blood TRB repertoire composition and diversity. The cohort contributed over 150 cryopreserved PBMC samples from around 33 adults with confirmed HIV infection, collected serially over a mean of around 6 years (range 1-12). Of the 30 or so participants with HIV, 10 to 11 were female. No cross-contamination during QIAcube processing was seen in test extractions of a monoclonal T-cell line run alongside 25 to 35 polyclonal samples. The investigation overall reported the following: HIV repertoires had narrower CDR3 length ranges than controls, and the network structure suggested an antigen-experienced repertoire that shifted only slightly toward naive after ART. Starting ART was linked to a significant rise in TRB diversity, yet even with long-term ART the diversity remained significantly lower than in transplant donor controls. Because pre-ART samples had limited cell numbers, unsorted PBMC were profiled rather than sorted CD4+ and CD8+ T cells. The samples span the years 2004 to 2017, and the ART regimens used at that time may not be as effective as current regimens. Inferences about post-ART repertoire changes were limited because no data were available on ART adherence, viral resistance or therapy changes. Since PBMC availability was limited, sequencing covered only the TCR beta chain, with no alpha chain pairing. At every time point, the repertoire was dominated by expanded TRB clones first identified before ART initiation, although this dominance fluctuated and, in many PLHIV, declined after ART.

The immunoSEQ hsTCRB v3.0 assay was used at survey level resolution to sequence the TRB variable region. The targeted TRB sequencing depth was about 35,000-55,000 T-cell genomes per sample. An Illumina MiSeq with a v3 150-cycle kit was used to sequence the pooled TRB libraries. Under the source paper's analysis protocol: Repertoire analysis was run in R within a reproducible Nextflow workflow that covered QC, data transformation and analysis. Custom analyses were implemented in LymphoSeq2, an R package for AIRR-Seq data exploration. A few samples that produced fewer than 5000 total TRB sequences were removed, so approximately 190 HIV repertoires were analyzed. Of the roughly 180 retained HIV repertoires, almost 60 were collected before and roughly 130 after ART initiation. Repertoires were downsampled to 5000 TRB nucleotide sequences, with summary statistics averaged over 100 downsampling iterations. Only TRB sequences with CDR3 regions of at least seven amino acids were retained for analysis. Two measures captured diversity: a Shannon entropy-derived clonality score and the Gini coefficient. In repertoire networks, the top 5000 CDR3 amino acid sequences were linked whenever an edit distance of one separated two sequences. GLIPH2 predicted antigen specificity groups and MHC restriction for TRB CDR3 amino acid sequences. To flag known associations with CMV, EBV, HIV or tissue antigens, CDR3 amino acid sequences were compared against VDJdb and McPAS-TCR. Pre-ART, post-ART and control groups were compared with Wilcoxon signed-rank tests and Holm-Bonferroni correction. The table was pulled from immuneACCESS by TCRdb, which kept in-frame rearrangements only. Such tables lose some clones; where checked, under half of the loss comes from unresolved V genes, and the rest has no known cause. That table furnishes V, J and clone size, whereas the DNA furnished D and trimming. In all, the sample holds 25,000 to 35,000 clones, and 75% to 95% of those were seen once. Approximately 4.5% of the sample is in the top ten clones.

To be included, a participant needed at least one PBMC sample from before ART initiation plus at least two post-ART samples. Every participant with HIV received treatment in the United States of America. Before DNA extraction, cryopreserved samples containing roughly 0.9-10 million PBMC were thawed and washed. At the time of the earliest PBMC sample, participants with HIV were aged between roughly 20 and 60 years. PBMC samples were contributed by each participant from 1-4 timepoints before ART initiation and 2-8 timepoints after ART initiation, with a median of 7 samples. For every participant, serial HIV viral load, CD4+ T-cell count, ART history and demographic data were obtained. A Qiagen kit on a QIAcube was used to extract genomic DNA from unsorted PBMC, with samples processed in batches of 12. V loses 2 bases, J loses 12 bases, and the germline ends lie 14 bases apart. From its cysteine to its phenylalanine, the CDR3 spans 11 amino acids. The retained sequence is limited to the CDR3, 33 bases, with the frame set at the first base. The germline V gene (reference sequence) gives CDR1 as GTSNPN and CDR2 as SVGIG.

As for this clone: Its specific antigen is unknown. It has no much larger one-base neighbor in the sample; base qualities were not kept.

This TCR derives from a woman between 40 and 50 years old with HIV. The material sequenced was unsorted PBMCs, taken just over 5 years after starting antiretroviral therapy. Recombination joined TRBV30 with TRBJ2-7; no D gene can be assigned with confidence. For the CDR3, the sequence is CAWSSGPVGYF. In nucleotides, the sequence is TGTGCCTGGAGTTCAGGACCAGTTGGGTACTTC.